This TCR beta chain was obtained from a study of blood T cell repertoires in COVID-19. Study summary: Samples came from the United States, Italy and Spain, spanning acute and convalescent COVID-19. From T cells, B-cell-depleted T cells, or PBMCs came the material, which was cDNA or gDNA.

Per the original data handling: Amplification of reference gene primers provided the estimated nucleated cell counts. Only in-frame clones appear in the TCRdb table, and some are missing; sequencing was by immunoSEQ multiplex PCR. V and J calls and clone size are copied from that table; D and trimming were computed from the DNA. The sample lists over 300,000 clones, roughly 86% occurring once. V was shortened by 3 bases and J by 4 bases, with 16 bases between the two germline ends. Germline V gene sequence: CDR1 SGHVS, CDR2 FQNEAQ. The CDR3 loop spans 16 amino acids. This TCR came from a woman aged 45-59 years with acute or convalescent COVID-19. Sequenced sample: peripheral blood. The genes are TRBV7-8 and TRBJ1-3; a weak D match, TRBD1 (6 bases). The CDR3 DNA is TGTGCCAGCAGCTTGGGTTACAGGGAGACGGGAAACACCATATATTTT. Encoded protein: CASSLGYRETGNTIYF.